Below, 6 T cell receptor beta chains from the same sample are listed, as sequenced in a study of the immune and genomic landscape of osteosarcoma. Repertoires were generated with immunoSEQ multiplex PCR, while TCRdb's copy carries only in-frame clones and drops some. This table holds 1,500 to 2,000 clones, around 68% found once. The specimen sequenced was metastatic tumor tissue from the lung. All receptors come from a boy aged 10-17 years with osteosarcoma.

The gene calls are TRBV19 and TRBJ2-1; maybe TRBD2 (5 bases). The germline CDR1 and CDR2 sequences are LNHDA and SQIVND (reference sequence). V lost 9 bases and J lost 3, with 15 bases in between. The CDR3 has 14 residues. CDR3 in DNA: TGTGCCAGCCGACGGGATGGTTACTACAATGAGCAGTTCTTC. Protein sequence: CASRRDGYYNEQFF.

This clone was recorded once. This chain connects TRBV4-1 to TRBJ1-1; D unresolved. V lost 1 base and J 4 bases, leaving 13 bases between the germline ends. This CDR3 spans 15 amino acids. Germline CDR1 is MGHRA and CDR2 is YSYEKL. In DNA, the CDR3 is TGCGCCAGCAGCCAAGTGGAGGGTGTAGGCACTGAAGCTTTCTTT. Encoded protein: CASSQVEGVGTEAFF.

The chain uses TRBV30 and TRBJ1-1, with D possibly matching TRBD1 (6 bases). The germline gives CDR1 GTSNPN, CDR2 SVGIG (reference sequence). The CDR3 has 12 residues. The ends were cut back, 2 bases at V and 7 bases at J, with 11 bases in the middle. The CDR3 loop reads CAWSQRGFEAFF. In DNA form, the CDR3 reads TGTGCCTGGAGTCAGAGGGGGTTTGAAGCTTTCTTT. The entire variable domain, with the rest obtained from reference TRBV30 and TRBJ1-1, is as follows: SQTIHQWPATLVQPVGSPLSLECTVEGTSNPNLYWYRQAAGRGLQLLFYSVGIGQISSEVPQNLSASRPQDRQFILSSKKLLLSDSGFYLCAWSQRGFEAFFGQGTRLTVV.

This clone turned up a few times. The chain carries TRBV5-1 and TRBJ2-3; no firm D call. The CDR3 is 14 amino acids. Germline CDR1 SGHRS, CDR2 YFSETQ. Trimming took 0 bases from V and 2 from J, leaving 7 bases between them. The CDR3 coding sequence is TGCGCCAGCAGCTTGGGTGCTTCCACAGATACGCAGTATTTT. Encoded protein: CASSLGASTDTQYF.

The V and J genes are TRBV19 and TRBJ1-4; D may be TRBD1 (5 bases). The CDR3 covers 14 residues. V was trimmed by 7 bases and J by 13 bases, leaving 22 bases between them. CDR1 LNHDA and CDR2 SQIVND come from the germline V gene (reference sequence). The CDR3 region is CASTQTGGTVALFF. The CDR3 DNA sequence: TGTGCCAGTACCCAGACTGGGGGGACGGTCGCACTGTTTTTT.

This chain links TRBV18 with TRBJ2-1, with 7 bases fitting TRBD2. The V gene's germline CDR1 is KGHSH and CDR2 LQKENI. V lost 3 bases, J lost 0 bases, and 2 bases stayed unmatched. The CDR3 totals 15 residues. The CDR3 coding sequence is TGTGCCAGCTCACCGGCGGGAGTCTCCTACAATGAGCAGTTCTTC. Translation gives CASSPAGVSYNEQFF.